The 21 T cell receptor beta chains reported below all come from one sample, sequenced in a study of blood T cell repertoires in COVID-19. Some clones are missing from TCRdb's copy, which holds only in-frame ones; the method was immunoSEQ multiplex PCR. Altogether 200,000 to 250,000 clones are present, 85% to 90% being singletons, with the ten largest covering less than 3%. Sample: peripheral blood. All receptors come from a woman between 55 and 75 years old with acute or convalescent COVID-19.

The chain links TRBV14 to TRBJ1-2, with 7 bases lining up with TRBD1. Germline loops: CDR1 SGHDN, CDR2 FVKESK. V gave up 2 bases and J gave up 4 bases; unmatched junction bases: 4. This CDR3 comprises 14 residues. The CDR3 spells CASSQTTGIYGYTF. The CDR3 DNA reads TGTGCCAGCAGCCAAACGACAGGGATCTATGGCTACACCTTC.

The chain employs TRBV28 and TRBJ1-5; TRBD1 matches at 9 bases. Germline V gene lookup returns CDR1 MDHEN and CDR2 SYDVKM. The junction had 8 bases not matched to a gene; V was cut back by 6 bases and J by 14 bases. The CDR3 runs 12 residues. CDR3 protein: CASSINRDREHF. The CDR3 DNA reads TGTGCCAGCAGCATCAACCGGGACAGGGAGCATTTT.

V and J are TRBV30 and TRBJ1-2; D remains ambiguous. The CDR3 runs 13 residues. Trimming cost V 4 bases and J 6 bases, with 15 bases left between them. Germline CDR1 and CDR2: GTSNPN and SVGIG (reference sequence). In DNA form, the CDR3 reads TGTGCCTGGATTCGGTACCAATCGAATGGCTACACCTTC. Its protein product is CAWIRYQSNGYTF.

V gene TRBV3-1 (or the pseudogene TRBV3-2) combines with J gene TRBJ2-6; TRBD1 matches 9 bases. CDR1 is LGHDT and CDR2 is YNNKEL in the germline V gene (reference sequence). V gave up 4 bases and J gave up 4 bases; unmatched junction bases: 8. This CDR3 is 17 amino acids long. As DNA, the CDR3 is TGTGCCAGCAGCCGAGGGACAGGGTCCCTCGGGGCCAACGTCCTGACTTTC. Translated, it gives CASSRGTGSLGANVLTF.

A single count supports this clone. CDR3 region: CASSPTSGDTQYF. The CDR3 nucleotides read TGTGCCAGCAGCCCGACTAGCGGTGACACGCAGTATTTT. The chain has TRBV9 and TRBJ2-3, with TRBD2 matching over 9 bases. V lost 4 bases to trimming and J lost 9 bases; unmatched junction nucleotides: 6. Per the germline V gene, CDR1 is SGDLS and CDR2 is YYNGEE. This CDR3 spans 13 amino acids.

The genes are TRBV27 and TRBJ2-1; weak D call: TRBD2 (6 bases). There are 14 residues in the CDR3. V shed 5 bases and J shed 8 bases, with 16 bases lying between them. Germline CDR1 reads MNHEY; CDR2 reads SMNVEV (reference sequence). In nucleotides, the CDR3 is TGTGCCAGCAGTCCCCCCGGGACTTACGATGAGCAGTTCTTC. Protein product: CASSPPGTYDEQFF.

The rearrangement uses TRBV5-1 and TRBJ2-7; no reliable D call. CDR3 length: 16 amino acids. Trimming pared 1 base from V and 3 bases from J, leaving 17 bases between. Germline lookup yields CDR1 SGHRS and CDR2 YFSETQ. CDR3 coding DNA: TGCGCCAGCAGCTTGCCTTCCGACAATACGCTCTACGAGCAGTACTTC. Translated: CASSLPSDNTLYEQYF.

V and J are TRBV7-2 and TRBJ2-5, with no clear D. Per germline, CDR1 SGHTA and CDR2 FQGNSA. The CDR3 totals 11 residues. V was clipped by 4 bases and J by 5 bases, with 5 bases between them. This CDR3 is CASSYMETQYF. The CDR3 DNA sequence: TGTGCCAGCAGCTACATGGAGACCCAGTACTTC. The full variable domain, in which reference TRBV7-2 and TRBJ2-5 provide the parts outside the CDR3, is GAGVSQSPSNKVTEKGKDVELRCDPISGHTALYWYRQSLGQGLEFLIYFQGNSAPDKSGLPSDRFSAERTGGSVSTLTIQRTQQEDSAVYLCASSYMETQYFGPGTRLLVL.

The V call is TRBV11-3, the J call TRBJ2-3, with D possibly TRBD1 on 6 matching bases. Trimming stripped 2 bases from V and 1 base from J, with 13 bases between. In germline, CDR1 is SGHNT, CDR2 YENEEA. The length of the CDR3 is 16 residues. DNA for the CDR3: TGTGCCAGCAGCTTAACTGGGGCAGGGGGCACAGATACGCAGTATTTT. Amino acids: CASSLTGAGGTDTQYF.

The chain is built from TRBV6-1 and TRBJ1-4, with 8 bases matching TRBD1. The junction had 1 base not matched to a gene; V was cut back by 2 bases and J by 2 bases. CDR1 MNHNS and CDR2 SASEGT come from the germline V gene. CDR3 length: 15 amino acids. CDR3: CASSEQGATNEKLFF. The CDR3 DNA sequence: TGTGCCAGCAGTGAACAGGGGGCTACTAATGAAAAACTGTTTTTT.

V and J are TRBV15 and TRBJ2-7; 10 bases map to TRBD1. The germline CDR1 and CDR2 sequences are LNHNV and YYDKDF (reference sequence). V shed 2 bases and J 5 bases; nucleotides not matched to a gene: 9. The CDR3 has 16 residues. The CDR3 nucleotides are TGTGCCACCAGCAGACTCAGGGGACAGGGGCCCCACGAGCAGTACTTC. It specifies CATSRLRGQGPHEQYF.

The CDR3 region has the DNA TGTGCCAGCAGCCCCGGAGGGAGAGGCTACACCTTC. Translating gives CASSPGGRGYTF. The chain carries TRBV6-5 and TRBJ1-2; D gene ambiguous. V was clipped by 6 bases and J by 8 bases, with 13 bases between them. Germline assignment: CDR1 MNHEY and CDR2 SVGAGI. CDR3 length: 12 residues.

The rearrangement links TRBV14 to TRBJ2-1; D ambiguous. This CDR3 spans 15 amino acids. Germline CDR1 SGHDN, CDR2 FVKESK. V was pared by 1 base and J by 0 bases, with 7 bases between. CDR3 sequence reads: CASSQGPYSYNEQFF. In DNA, the CDR3 is TGTGCCAGCAGCCAAGGTCCGTACTCCTACAATGAGCAGTTCTTC.

This clone was detected only a few times. The J gene is TRBJ1-1, the V gene TRBV5-1, with 9 nucleotides matching TRBD1. The CDR3 runs 14 residues. The germline gives CDR1 SGHRS, CDR2 YFSETQ. J was trimmed by 1 base and V by 3 bases; bases with no gene match: 1. The CDR3 loop reads CASSWGQGNTEAFF. The CDR3 nucleotides read TGCGCCAGCAGCTGGGGACAGGGGAACACTGAAGCTTTCTTT.

This chain connects TRBV2 to TRBJ1-4, with 10 bases fitting TRBD1. This CDR3 has 15 residues. Losses at the gene ends were 7 bases for V and 6 bases for J; bases not matched to a gene: 8. From germline, CDR1 is SNHLY and CDR2 FYNNEI. CDR3 region: CASIEGQGLHEKLFF. The DNA for the CDR3 is TGTGCCAGCATTGAGGGACAGGGGCTTCATGAAAAACTGTTTTTT.

The chain has TRBV5-1 and TRBJ2-5, with 9 bases lining up with TRBD2. V was clipped by 1 base and J by 1 base; unmatched bases: 8. CDR1 is SGHRS, CDR2 YFSETQ, per germline. The CDR3 loop spans 17 amino acids. The CDR3 DNA follows: TGCGCCAGCAGCTTGTTTCCAGCGGGGGGTTCCCAAGAGACCCAGTACTTC. It specifies CASSLFPAGGSQETQYF.

This chain links TRBV3-1 (or the pseudogene TRBV3-2) with TRBJ2-2; 8 bases agree with TRBD2. From germline, CDR1 is LGHDT and CDR2 YNNKEL (reference sequence). The J segment lost 1 base and the V segment lost 2 bases, leaving 3 bases of the junction unmatched. This CDR3 contains 16 residues. The DNA for the CDR3 is TGTGCCAGCAGCCAAATGAGCGGGAGGAACACCGGGGAGCTGTTTTTT. This codes for CASSQMSGRNTGELFF.

The J gene is TRBJ2-7, the V gene TRBV6-5; D call uncertain. This CDR3 region has 12 residues. V lost 11 bases to trimming and J lost 12 bases, with 23 bases between them. Germline V gives CDR1 MNHEY, CDR2 SVGAGI. CDR3 DNA: TGTGCCCCCTTTTTTAAACTTTTCACGCGGTACTTC. As protein: CAPFFKLFTRYF.

The chain uses TRBV5-6 and TRBJ2-3; TRBD2 is a possible D gene (5 bases). V was pared by 2 bases and J by 0 bases, with 10 bases between. Germline V gives CDR1 SGHDT, CDR2 YYEEEE. The CDR3 consists of 15 residues. CDR3 in DNA: TGTGCCAGCAGCTTTAAGCGGTTTAGCACAGATACGCAGTATTTT. This translates into CASSFKRFSTDTQYF.

The chain couples TRBV2 to TRBJ1-2; D remains ambiguous. The CDR3 is 13 amino acids. Germline V gives CDR1 SNHLY, CDR2 FYNNEI. V was shortened by 6 bases and J by 4 bases, with 12 bases between the two germline ends. CDR3 residues: CASSRDTSYGYTF. The DNA of the CDR3 is TGTGCCAGCAGCAGAGACACAAGCTATGGCTACACCTTC. Full variable domain (remainder filled in from reference TRBV2 and TRBJ1-2): EPEVTQTPSHQVTQMGQEVILRCVPISNHLYFYWYRQILGQKVEFLVSFYNNEISEKSEIFDDQFSVERPDGSNFTLKIRSTKLEDSAMYFCASSRDTSYGYTFGSGTRLTVV.

The chain couples TRBV10-3 to TRBJ2-1, with 9 bases identical to TRBD1. Germline loops: CDR1 ENHRY, CDR2 SYGVKD. The ends lost 6 bases at V and 9 bases at J; junction bases unmatched: 12. The CDR3 is made up of 15 amino acids. The CDR3, as DNA: TGTGCCATCAGGCGGGACAGGGTCTTCCTAGGTGAGCAGTTCTTC. This codes for CAIRRDRVFLGEQFF.